These T cell receptor beta chains were read from a single sample in a study of T cells in localized non-small cell lung cancer. The repertoire was sequenced with immunoSEQ multiplex PCR; TCRdb's copy has only in-frame clones and lacks some. This sample has about 39,000 clones, with about four fifths found just once. The sample in question was PBMCs, obtained before any cancer treatment. The receptor source for this set is a woman between 40 and 69 years old with stage II squamous cell lung carcinoma. The CDR3 runs from the conserved cysteine through the conserved F or W. D genes are given only for firm matches. Not all rows give a size; the values are once, few, many and, for expanded clones, a class.

TGTGCCAGCTCATTCAGGGGGCAGGCATACAGTGAGCAGTTCTTC	CASSFRGQAYSEQFF	TRBD1	TRBJ2-1	TRBV18	15	.
TGTGCCAGCTCACCACGTGGGGTTCCGGAAACTGAAGCTTTCTTT	CASSPRGVPETEAFF	.	TRBJ1-1	TRBV18	15	.
TGTGCCAGCAAACCGACAGGCAACAATTCACCCCTCCACTTT	CASKPTGNNSPLHF	.	TRBJ1-6	TRBV27	14	many
TGCAGCGTCGCGCGCCCATCGTTCCTCGAAGAGACCCAGTACTTC	CSVARPSFLEETQYF	.	TRBJ2-5	TRBV29-1	15	once
TGTGCCAGTAGTATAACAGAGATCAATCAGCCCCAGCATTTT	CASSITEINQPQHF	.	TRBJ1-5	TRBV19	14	.
TGTGCCAGCAGCCAAGGGGTCGGGAGGGCGGGCGAGCAGTACTTC	CASSQGVGRAGEQYF	TRBD2	TRBJ2-7	TRBV4-2	15	.
TGTGCCAGCAGTTCCGCCTCTATGGGGGTGGCTTTCTTT	CASSSASMGVAFF	.	TRBJ1-1	TRBV6-6	13	.
TGTGCCACCAGCCTTTGGGGACAGGATCTTCAAGAGACCCAGTACTTC	CATSLWGQDLQETQYF	TRBD1	TRBJ2-5	TRBV15	16	.
TGTGCCAGCTCACCTCTTCGGGGGAACACCGGGGAGCTGTTTTTT	CASSPLRGNTGELFF	.	TRBJ2-2	TRBV18	15	.
TGTGCCAGCTCACCACCAGGAGAGCCTAATGAAAAACTGTTTTTT	CASSPPGEPNEKLFF	.	TRBJ1-4	TRBV18	15	.
TGCGCCAGCAGCTTGGCGGCGGGAGGGCCCCGCTCCACAGATACGCAGTATTTT	CASSLAAGGPRSTDTQYF	TRBD2	TRBJ2-3	TRBV5-1	18	.
TGTGCCAGTAGTATTACCGATTCGCGGGCAGGGGGATCCTACGAGCAGTACTTC	CASSITDSRAGGSYEQYF	TRBD1	TRBJ2-7	TRBV19	18	.
TGTGCCAGTAGTTCTCAGGGGACGCTCACAGATACGCAGTATTTT	CASSSQGTLTDTQYF	.	TRBJ2-3	TRBV19	15	.
TGTGCCAGCAGCCTCAAGGGGGGCTCCTATAATTCACCCCTCCACTTT	CASSLKGGSYNSPLHF	.	TRBJ1-6	TRBV7-6	16	.
TGTGCCAGCAGCTGGGACAGGGGTCGCACAGATACGCAGTATTTT	CASSWDRGRTDTQYF	TRBD1	TRBJ2-3	TRBV7-9	15	.
TGCAGTGCCAAGCAGGGAATGTGGGCTTTCTTT	CSAKQGMWAFF	.	TRBJ1-1	TRBV20-1	11	once
TGTGCCACCGTTCGGGACTATCAAGAGACCCAGTACTTC	CATVRDYQETQYF	TRBD2	TRBJ2-5	TRBV15	13	.
TGTGCCAGCAGCCCCTGGACAGGTGCTAACTATGGCTACACCTTC	CASSPWTGANYGYTF	TRBD1	TRBJ1-2	TRBV5-8	15	once
TGCAGTGCTAGAGATCCCGGCGAGCAGTACTTC	CSARDPGEQYF	.	TRBJ2-7	TRBV20-1	11	once
TGTGCCAGCAGTTTAACTAGCGGGGGCCGGGTCGACGAGTACTTC	CASSLTSGGRVDEYF	TRBD2	TRBJ2-5	TRBV27	15	.
TGTGCCAGCAGTGAAGTAATGAAGGGGGCGGCCAAAAACATTCAGTACTTC	CASSEVMKGAAKNIQYF	TRBD1	TRBJ2-4	TRBV6-1	17	few
TGTGCCACCAATTTTATTGGGGGAGAACGTCTGTACTTC	CATNFIGGERLYF	.	TRBJ2-7	TRBV7-9	13	.
TGTGCCAGCAGCCCCGGCTCTGGGGCCAACGTCCTGACTTTC	CASSPGSGANVLTF	.	TRBJ2-6	TRBV6-5	14	once
TGCGCCAGCAGTGGGGACAGCGAAAAACTGTTTTTT	CASSGDSEKLFF	TRBD1	TRBJ1-4	TRBV10-2	12	.
TGTGCCACCAGCTCTAAACTAGCGACCAGCTACAATGAGCAGTTCTTC	CATSSKLATSYNEQFF	TRBD2	TRBJ2-1	TRBV15	16	.
TGTGCCAGCAGTTACCGATTGCGGGGGGTGAACACTGAAGCTTTCTTT	CASSYRLRGVNTEAFF	.	TRBJ1-1	TRBV27	16	.
TGTGCCAGCAGTTTAGAACAGGGCTATGGCTACACCTTC	CASSLEQGYGYTF	.	TRBJ1-2	TRBV28	13	many
TGTGCCAGCAGCTTAGCGACGGAGGATTTGCCGTTCTTC	CASSLATEDLPFF	.	TRBJ2-1	TRBV7-8	13	.
TGTGCCAGCAGCATACAGACCTACACTGAAGCTTTCTTT	CASSIQTYTEAFF	.	TRBJ1-1	TRBV7-2	13	.